This TCR beta chain was recovered during a study of blood T cell repertoires in COVID-19 (dated by TCRdb to the early 2020s). Describing the broader study: Samples covering the acute and convalescent phases of COVID-19 were provided by collaborators in the United States, Italy and Spain. The repertoires were released in a freely available public database meant as a resource for research on the immune response to SARS-CoV-2. The material from the prospective study consisted of cDNA or gDNA derived from T cells, B-cell-depleted T cells, or PBMCs. Deeply sampled blood TCRbeta repertoires from subjects exposed to, actively infected with, or recovered from COVID-19 were included in the dataset. Samples came from the ongoing ImmuneRACE study (first 160 participants) plus 1,254 subjects from 6 global collaborators. Where available, HLA class I and class II types were taken from metadata supplied by the sample provider and were not determined by assay-based typing. Nearly every sample came with metadata listing a de-identified subject ID, COVID-19 status, age in years and sex. The paper as a whole reports these results and caveats: How much clinical and demographic metadata was included differed by source and by participant, and the metadata was provided uncurated.

Collaborating institutions collected whole blood in K2EDTA tubes following their own protocols. For TCRbeta analysis, collaborators shipped samples in one of three forms: frozen whole blood, isolated PBMCs, or DNA extracted from either of those sample types. From a lookup of the germline V gene, CDR1 and CDR2 are SNHLY and FYNNEI. Trimming takes 5 bases from V and 2 bases from J, and the germline ends sit 8 bases apart. Taken from cysteine to phenylalanine, the CDR3 has 13 residues. Only the CDR3 part of the read is kept: 39 bases, read in frame from the first base. In the case of this clone: Its specific antigen is unknown. No much larger clonotype is one base removed from it; base qualities were not supplied.

TCRbeta CDR3 regions were amplified from genomic DNA using the immunoSEQ Assay, a bias-controlled multiplex PCR. Per the original workflow: Within the assay, amplification of reference gene primers was used to estimate how many nucleated cells each sample contained. Sequence reads were collapsed and filtered to measure the absolute abundance of every unique TCRbeta CDR3 rearrangement. Productive Simpson clonality was computed per sample as the square root of Simpson's diversity index over productive rearrangements. TCRdb re-hosts the immuneACCESS table, in-frame sequences only. Its copies lack some clones; in the studies checked, an unresolved V gene accounts for under half of them, and the cause for the rest is not known. Clonal size and the V and J genes are those of that table, whereas D and trimming came from the DNA. Counted in this sample were over 12,000 clones; approximately 88% of them appeared once. The ten largest clones represent more than 4.5% of the sample.

The sequenced sample consisted of peripheral blood. The rearranged chain carries TRBV2 and TRBJ2-3; D gene: possibly TRBD2, on 5 matching bases. The source of this sequence is a human donor in a cohort sampled during active COVID-19. The DNA sequence follows: TGTGCCAGCAGTACGGGGTACACAGATACGCAGTATTTT. It codes for CASSTGYTDTQYF.